These T cell receptor beta chains were read from a single sample in a study of T cell responses to AZD1222 COVID-19 vaccine. TCRdb's copy holds only in-frame clones and misses some; the assay was immunoSEQ multiplex PCR. This sample has around 130,000 clones; 86% occur once, and the top ten carry about 2.9%. Specimen: peripheral blood, collected 28 days after the second AZD1222 dose. These receptors originate from an adult who received the AZD1222 COVID-19 vaccine. Each CDR3 is given with its conserved first and last residue. Each record gives: D gene, J gene, V gene, clone size, CDR3 DNA, CDR3 protein. The D gene is left open where the match is weak. Clone size appears in some rows only: once, few, many, or a class for an expanded clone.

d_gene: TRBD2; j_gene: TRBJ2-1; v_gene: TRBV28; abundance: NA; CDR3nt: TGTGCCAGCAAGGGGCGGGGGGCCCTCAATGAGCAGTTCTTC; CDR3aa: CASKGRGALNEQFF
d_gene: NA; j_gene: TRBJ1-1; v_gene: TRBV2; abundance: NA; CDR3nt: TGTGCCAGGAGCATAGGCGCATTGAACACTGAAGCTTTCTTT; CDR3aa: CARSIGALNTEAFF
d_gene: NA; j_gene: TRBJ1-5; v_gene: TRBV6-4; abundance: NA; CDR3nt: TGTGCCAGCAGTGAGGGGAGCAATCAGCCCCAGCATTTT; CDR3aa: CASSEGSNQPQHF
d_gene: NA; j_gene: TRBJ1-6; v_gene: TRBV5-1; abundance: NA; CDR3nt: TGCGCCAGCAGCTTGTCAGGGTTCCCTTATTCACCCCTCCACTTT; CDR3aa: CASSLSGFPYSPLHF
d_gene: NA; j_gene: TRBJ1-1; v_gene: TRBV11-2; abundance: NA; CDR3nt: TGTGCCAGCAGCTTAGGGCCAGGGGCTGAAGCTTTCTTT; CDR3aa: CASSLGPGAEAFF
d_gene: NA; j_gene: TRBJ1-1; v_gene: TRBV4-3; abundance: NA; CDR3nt: TGCGCCAGCAGCCAATTTAAGCGAACTGAAGCTTTCTTT; CDR3aa: CASSQFKRTEAFF
d_gene: NA; j_gene: TRBJ1-1; v_gene: TRBV11-1; abundance: NA; CDR3nt: TGTGCCAGCAGCTCGCCTCCTCGTTTT; CDR3aa: CASSSPPRF
d_gene: NA; j_gene: TRBJ1-3; v_gene: TRBV4-2; abundance: NA; CDR3nt: TGTGCCAGCAGCCAAGATCTGGGCCAGGATGGTTCTGGAAACACCATATATTTT; CDR3aa: CASSQDLGQDGSGNTIYF
d_gene: NA; j_gene: TRBJ1-3; v_gene: TRBV4-1; abundance: NA; CDR3nt: TGCGCCAGCAGCCAAGAATGGGAGTTCTCTGGAAACACCATATATTTT; CDR3aa: CASSQEWEFSGNTIYF
d_gene: TRBD1; j_gene: TRBJ1-1; v_gene: TRBV7-9; abundance: NA; CDR3nt: TGTGCCAGCAGCTCAGACAGGGTTCAGGGCACTGAAGCTTTCTTT; CDR3aa: CASSSDRVQGTEAFF
d_gene: NA; j_gene: TRBJ1-5; v_gene: TRBV15; abundance: NA; CDR3nt: TGTGCCACCAGCAGTGGCAGTAGCAGGAATCAGCCCCAGCATTTT; CDR3aa: CATSSGSSRNQPQHF
d_gene: TRBD1; j_gene: TRBJ1-3; v_gene: TRBV4-3; abundance: NA; CDR3nt: TGCGCCAGCAGCCCCCGGACAGGTATAAACACCATATATTTT; CDR3aa: CASSPRTGINTIYF
d_gene: NA; j_gene: TRBJ2-2; v_gene: TRBV4-1; abundance: NA; CDR3nt: TGCGCCAGCAGCCAGTATTTATCAGGATCCCCGAACACCGGGGAGCTGTTTTTT; CDR3aa: CASSQYLSGSPNTGELFF
d_gene: NA; j_gene: TRBJ2-3; v_gene: TRBV3-1/TRBV3-2; abundance: NA; CDR3nt: TGTGCCAGCAGCCAAAACGTGGCGTACACAGATACGCAGTATTTT; CDR3aa: CASSQNVAYTDTQYF
d_gene: NA; j_gene: TRBJ1-2; v_gene: TRBV2; abundance: NA; CDR3nt: TGTGCCAGCAGTACAGAACTCGCCCTCAGGGTCGGCTATGGCTACACCTTC; CDR3aa: CASSTELALRVGYGYTF
d_gene: NA; j_gene: TRBJ2-1; v_gene: TRBV10-1; abundance: NA; CDR3nt: TGCGCCAGCGGGCGGGCAGGGTCCAATGAGCAGTTCTTC; CDR3aa: CASGRAGSNEQFF
d_gene: NA; j_gene: TRBJ1-2; v_gene: TRBV5-1; abundance: NA; CDR3nt: TGCGCCAGCAGCATGCGGACGGAGGGCTATGGCTACACCTTC; CDR3aa: CASSMRTEGYGYTF
d_gene: NA; j_gene: TRBJ2-3; v_gene: TRBV7-5; abundance: NA; CDR3nt: TGTGCCAGAAGCTCACGGGGGGGCAGAACAGATACGCAGTATTTT; CDR3aa: CARSSRGGRTDTQYF
d_gene: NA; j_gene: TRBJ1-4; v_gene: TRBV9; abundance: NA; CDR3nt: TGTGCCAGCAGCTCGACAGTTACAGATGAAAAACTGTTTTTT; CDR3aa: CASSSTVTDEKLFF
d_gene: NA; j_gene: TRBJ2-7; v_gene: TRBV7-9; abundance: NA; CDR3nt: TGTGCCAGCAGCTCAGACAGTGGGGCGCAGTACTTC; CDR3aa: CASSSDSGAQYF
d_gene: NA; j_gene: TRBJ1-5; v_gene: TRBV9; abundance: NA; CDR3nt: TGTGCCAGCAGCGGCGGGGAAGGCAATCAGCCCCAGCATTTT; CDR3aa: CASSGGEGNQPQHF
d_gene: NA; j_gene: TRBJ1-1; v_gene: TRBV6-1; abundance: once; CDR3nt: TGTGCCAGCAGTCTCGACTGGGAGTCCGCTGAAGCTTTCTTT; CDR3aa: CASSLDWESAEAFF
d_gene: NA; j_gene: TRBJ1-4; v_gene: TRBV7-2; abundance: NA; CDR3nt: TGTGCCAGCAGCCCCCAGGGAAATACTAATGAAAAACTGTTTTTT; CDR3aa: CASSPQGNTNEKLFF
d_gene: NA; j_gene: TRBJ1-2; v_gene: TRBV5-1; abundance: NA; CDR3nt: TGCGCCAGCAGCTTGACTGGAGGGTTCGATGGCTACACCTTC; CDR3aa: CASSLTGGFDGYTF
d_gene: TRBD1; j_gene: TRBJ1-1; v_gene: TRBV7-9; abundance: NA; CDR3nt: TGTGCCAGCAGCTCCCACAGGGGGCTAAAGAACACTGAAGCTTTCTTT; CDR3aa: CASSSHRGLKNTEAFF
d_gene: NA; j_gene: TRBJ1-5; v_gene: TRBV19; abundance: few; CDR3nt: TGTGCCAGTAGCCCCCTTTTAGGGGGCAATCAGCCCCAGCATTTT; CDR3aa: CASSPLLGGNQPQHF
d_gene: NA; j_gene: TRBJ1-2; v_gene: TRBV11-3; abundance: NA; CDR3nt: TGTGCCAGCAGCTTACGGTTATTAGGGTCGGAAGGCTACACCTTC; CDR3aa: CASSLRLLGSEGYTF
d_gene: TRBD2; j_gene: TRBJ2-7; v_gene: TRBV6-6; abundance: NA; CDR3nt: TGTGCCAGCAGTCTAGCGGGGGGTACCTACGAGCAGTACTTC; CDR3aa: CASSLAGGTYEQYF
d_gene: NA; j_gene: TRBJ1-2; v_gene: TRBV5-1; abundance: NA; CDR3nt: TGCGCCAGCAATCGTTTCGGGCAAAATGATAACTATGGCTACACCTTC; CDR3aa: CASNRFGQNDNYGYTF
d_gene: TRBD1; j_gene: TRBJ1-5; v_gene: TRBV19; abundance: NA; CDR3nt: TGTGCCAGTACTTCCCGGACAGGTCCACAGCCCCAGCATTTT; CDR3aa: CASTSRTGPQPQHF
d_gene: TRBD1; j_gene: TRBJ1-2; v_gene: TRBV6-6; abundance: NA; CDR3nt: TGTGCCAGCAGTTGGGACAGTACTAACTATGGCTACACCTTC; CDR3aa: CASSWDSTNYGYTF
d_gene: NA; j_gene: TRBJ2-1; v_gene: TRBV5-1; abundance: NA; CDR3nt: TGCGCCAGCAGCTTGGCGGGGGCCGCTCGATACAATGAGCAGTTCTTC; CDR3aa: CASSLAGAARYNEQFF
d_gene: NA; j_gene: TRBJ2-3; v_gene: TRBV15; abundance: NA; CDR3nt: TGTGCCACCAGCAGAGCTAGCACAGATACGCAGTATTTT; CDR3aa: CATSRASTDTQYF
d_gene: NA; j_gene: TRBJ2-3; v_gene: TRBV3-1/TRBV3-2; abundance: NA; CDR3nt: TGTGCCAGCAGCCCAGGGACTACAGATACGCAGTATTTT; CDR3aa: CASSPGTTDTQYF
d_gene: TRBD1; j_gene: TRBJ2-7; v_gene: TRBV28; abundance: NA; CDR3nt: TGTGCCAGCAGTGACAGGGGGCGCGACTACGAGCAGTACTTC; CDR3aa: CASSDRGRDYEQYF
d_gene: NA; j_gene: TRBJ1-1; v_gene: TRBV11-3; abundance: NA; CDR3nt: TGTGCCAGCAGCCCACGGGGTGGGACACTACACACTGAAGCTTTCTTT; CDR3aa: CASSPRGGTLHTEAFF
d_gene: NA; j_gene: TRBJ1-4; v_gene: TRBV11-3; abundance: NA; CDR3nt: TGTGCCAGCAGCTTATCAGGGAATGAAAAACTGTTTTTT; CDR3aa: CASSLSGNEKLFF
d_gene: NA; j_gene: TRBJ1-4; v_gene: TRBV30; abundance: NA; CDR3nt: TGTGCCTGGAGTGTGGGGCAGGGTTATGAAAAACTGTTTTTT; CDR3aa: CAWSVGQGYEKLFF
d_gene: TRBD2; j_gene: TRBJ2-3; v_gene: TRBV2; abundance: NA; CDR3nt: TGTGCCAGCACTGGACTAGCGGCAGATACGCAGTATTTT; CDR3aa: CASTGLAADTQYF
d_gene: NA; j_gene: TRBJ2-3; v_gene: TRBV7-8; abundance: NA; CDR3nt: TGTGCCAGCAGCATAATAAACACAGATACGCAGTATTTT; CDR3aa: CASSIINTDTQYF
d_gene: TRBD1; j_gene: TRBJ2-7; v_gene: TRBV4-3; abundance: NA; CDR3nt: TGCGCCAGCAGTCCCGACAGGGGGAGCGAGCAGTACTTC; CDR3aa: CASSPDRGSEQYF
d_gene: NA; j_gene: TRBJ1-1; v_gene: TRBV5-1; abundance: NA; CDR3nt: TGCGCCAGCAGCCTACAGGGAACTGAAGCTTTCTTT; CDR3aa: CASSLQGTEAFF
d_gene: NA; j_gene: TRBJ2-7; v_gene: TRBV6-7; abundance: NA; CDR3nt: TGTGCCAGCAGTTTCAGGACAGGACTAAGCTCCTACGAGCAGTACTTC; CDR3aa: CASSFRTGLSSYEQYF
d_gene: TRBD1; j_gene: TRBJ2-6; v_gene: TRBV11-3; abundance: NA; CDR3nt: TGTGCCAGCAGCTTAGATTTGGGACAGGGGGTTTTTGGGGCCAACGTCCTGACTTTC; CDR3aa: CASSLDLGQGVFGANVLTF
d_gene: NA; j_gene: TRBJ1-3; v_gene: TRBV7-9; abundance: NA; CDR3nt: TGTGCCAGCAGCCTCCTAGGCTACTCTGGAAACACCATATATTTT; CDR3aa: CASSLLGYSGNTIYF
d_gene: TRBD1; j_gene: TRBJ1-4; v_gene: TRBV18; abundance: once; CDR3nt: TGTGCCAGCTCATACGGCGGGACAGCTAATGAAAAACTGTTTTTT; CDR3aa: CASSYGGTANEKLFF
d_gene: TRBD1; j_gene: TRBJ2-2; v_gene: TRBV19; abundance: once; CDR3nt: TGTGCCAGTAGAAAGTGGGGACAGGGTATTAACACCGGGGAGCTGTTTTTT; CDR3aa: CASRKWGQGINTGELFF
d_gene: NA; j_gene: TRBJ2-5; v_gene: TRBV19; abundance: once; CDR3nt: TGTGCCAGTAGTATAGGGGGGACGCCAGGAGAGACCCAGTACTTC; CDR3aa: CASSIGGTPGETQYF
d_gene: TRBD1; j_gene: TRBJ2-2; v_gene: TRBV5-8; abundance: NA; CDR3nt: TGTGCCAGCAGCGGTTACAGGGGTATCGGCGGGGAGCTGTTTTTT; CDR3aa: CASSGYRGIGGELFF
d_gene: NA; j_gene: TRBJ2-3; v_gene: TRBV28; abundance: NA; CDR3nt: TGTGCCAGCAGTTTTCGGAGCACAGATACGCAGTATTTT; CDR3aa: CASSFRSTDTQYF
d_gene: NA; j_gene: TRBJ1-1; v_gene: TRBV10-1; abundance: NA; CDR3nt: TGCGCCAGCAGTGAGTCGACCGAGGGTACGACTGAAGCTTTCTTT; CDR3aa: CASSESTEGTTEAFF
d_gene: TRBD1; j_gene: TRBJ1-4; v_gene: TRBV15; abundance: NA; CDR3nt: TGTGCCACCAGCCGGACAGGTTGGGAAAAACTGTTTTTT; CDR3aa: CATSRTGWEKLFF
d_gene: NA; j_gene: TRBJ1-1; v_gene: TRBV9; abundance: NA; CDR3nt: TGTGCCAGCAGCGTACGGCGGAACACTGAAGCTTTCTTT; CDR3aa: CASSVRRNTEAFF